The next 11 T cell receptor beta chains were all read from a single sample in a study of spatial heterogeneity in lung cancer. The study, taken as a whole, reports: Tumor mutation counts were tracked by expanded intratumoral alpha and beta TCR counts.

The antigens of these receptors remain unknown. TCRdb fed the 5' RACE reads into MiXCR, producing one record per CDR3 protein. The sample records under 20,000 distinct CDR3 sequences, roughly 10% being singletons. Time point described: sample taken at primary tumor resection. The input for sequencing was lung tumor tissue, taken at surgery. Source of these receptors: a female donor with early-stage non-small cell lung cancer.

This clonotype was counted a few times. Found in a library prepared for alpha chains, this beta chain is an off-target read, and its abundance has little meaning. This sequence joins TRBV4-1 and TRBJ2-1; 8 bases match TRBD2. The V gene end was trimmed by 0 bases and the J gene end by 5 bases; junction bases not matched to a gene: 9. Per the germline V gene, CDR1 is MGHRA and CDR2 is YSYEKL. CDR3 length equals 17 residues. In nucleotides, the CDR3 is TGCGCCAGCAGCCAAGATCTTGGGACTAGGGCTAACAATGAGCAGTTCTTC. Its translation: CASSQDLGTRANNEQFF.

The table lists this clonotype with many counts. A library made for alpha chains picked up this beta chain off target, so its size means little. The rearrangement joins TRBV13 to TRBJ2-7; no clear D gene. This CDR3 region has 14 residues. V was cut by 0 bases and J by 0 bases, with 6 bases left in between. Germline CDR1 and CDR2: PRHDT and FYEKMQ (reference sequence). The CDR3 DNA follows: TGTGCCAGCAGCTTAGGGAGGTACTCCTACGAGCAGTACTTC. Protein product: CASSLGRYSYEQYF.

This clonotype showed up many times. In a library made to pick up alpha chains, this beta chain is a stray read with a size that means little. The V gene is TRBV7-3, the J gene TRBJ2-1, with TRBD2 matching 8 bases. The germline V gene encodes CDR1 SGHTA and CDR2 FQGTGA. Trimming removed 5 bases from V and 6 bases from J; junction bases left unmatched: 18. The CDR3 totals 18 residues. The CDR3 region has the DNA TGTGCCAGCAGCGCCCTAGCGGGCGGTCCCGGTACTTTCAATGAGCAGTTCTTC. As protein: CASSALAGGPGTFNEQFF.

This clonotype was detected many times. This beta chain slipped into a library made for alpha chains as a stray read, so its size is not meaningful. The chain has TRBV11-2 and TRBJ2-5; D is unclear. The CDR3 extends over 13 amino acids. Germline V gene data show CDR1 as SGHAT and CDR2 as FQNNGV. V was shortened by 2 bases and J by 4 bases, with 8 bases between the two germline ends. The CDR3 bases are TGTGCCAGCAGCTTATCGAGTGCAGAGACCCAGTACTTC. Its translation: CASSLSSAETQYF.

This clonotype was seen ten or more times. Since the library was made to target alpha chains, this beta chain is a stray read and its abundance is not meaningful. The rearrangement joins TRBV7-2 to TRBJ2-7, with D uncertain. The CDR3 runs to 12 residues. Per germline, CDR1 SGHTA and CDR2 FQGNSA. Between the trimmed V and J ends, which lost 1 base and 2 bases, there was a span of 3 bases. The CDR3 loop reads CASSLEAYEQYF. The CDR3 bases are TGTGCCAGCAGCTTAGAGGCCTACGAGCAGTACTTC.

Worth noting for this clonotype: This beta chain represents an off-target read in a library built for alpha chains; its size is of limited meaning. The CDR3 reads CASSLGQINTDTQYF. The CDR3, as DNA: TGTGCCAGCAGCTTAGGACAGATAAACACAGATACGCAGTATTTT. This rearrangement joins TRBV7-9 to TRBJ2-3; a weak D match, TRBD1 (5 bases). Germline V gene lookup returns CDR1 SEHNR and CDR2 FQNEAQ (reference sequence). V was trimmed by 1 base and J by 2 bases, leaving 10 bases between them. The CDR3 covers 15 residues.

This clonotype was seen only a few times. At one boundary the junction diverges from the germline segment, which might be a read error. The library was designed around alpha chains, so this beta chain is a stray read whose abundance carries little weight. The chain recombines TRBV2 with TRBJ2-7; D is unresolved. The V gene's germline CDR1 is SNHLY and CDR2 FYNNEI. The CDR3 consists of 13 residues. CDR3 loop: CASSSLLTGPVHF. Here the CDR3 DNA reads TGTGCCAGCAGTTCTCTCCTTACCGGGCCAGTTCACTTC.

This clonotype was observed a few times. This beta chain is a stray read from a library made for alpha chains; its abundance is not meaningful. The V call is TRBV23-1, the J call TRBJ2-5, with D possibly called TRBD1 or TRBD2 (5 bases each). TRBV23-1 is given ORF status, its function remaining uncertain. V lost 4 bases to trimming and J lost 5 bases, with 23 bases between them. The CDR3 is 17 residues long. The CDR3 DNA is TGCGCCAGCAGTCCCTCCCCGGAGAGGGGCTGCGGGGAGACCCAGTACTTC. It encodes CASSPSPERGCGETQYF.

This clonotype was found a few times. Being off target in a library aimed at alpha chains, this beta chain has a size of little meaning. CDR3 loop: CASSPPNTGELFF. CDR3 sequence (DNA): TGTGCCAGCAGTCCTCCGAACACCGGGGAGCTGTTTTTT. The chain couples TRBV6-6 to TRBJ2-2; no reliable D call. The V gene lost 5 bases and the J gene lost 0 bases, with 4 bases spanning the gap. Germline V gene lookup returns CDR1 MNHNY and CDR2 SVGAGI (reference sequence). The CDR3 loop spans 13 amino acids.

Details on this clonotype: Being off target in a library aimed at alpha chains, this beta chain has a size of little meaning. This chain links TRBV6-2 or TRBV6-3 with TRBJ2-7, with D tentatively TRBD1 (6 bases). Germline V CDR1 and CDR2: MNHEY, SVGEGT. This CDR3 is 14 amino acids long. The ends were cut back, 7 bases at V and 4 bases at J, with 17 bases in the middle. The CDR3 DNA sequence: TGTGCCAGCACTGAGGCCAGGGGAAGATACGAGCAGTACTTC. It translates to CASTEARGRYEQYF.

There are many counts of this clonotype. A library prepared for alpha chains yielded this beta chain as an off-target read; its size is of little meaning. The CDR3 coding sequence is TGCGCCAGCAGCCCACCGGGGGACAGGGGGAAACATGGCTACACCTTC. Translated: CASSPPGDRGKHGYTF. This chain uses TRBV5-1 with TRBJ1-2; 11 bases line up with TRBD1. J gave up 6 bases and V 4 bases, and 11 bases lay outside the gene matches. In germline, CDR1 is SGHRS, CDR2 YFSETQ. This CDR3 spans 16 amino acids.